The rows below give T cell receptor beta chains drawn from one sample of a study of T cell repertoires in cytomegalovirus infection. No cognate antigen is known for these TCRs. MiXCR, run by TCRdb on the reads, gives a single entry per CDR3 protein. Found here are roughly 570,000 distinct CDR3 sequences, about 40% of them singletons; the top ten hold about 48%. This material consisted of cultured PBMCs, taken from culture after CMV antigen stimulation. All receptors come from a human donor in good health (CMV status not recorded). Some clones in this sample may be carry-over from other donors' samples. CDR3s include the opening cysteine and the closing phenylalanine or tryptophan. D genes are given only for firm matches. Size is omitted from some rows. Given values are once, few, many or a class for expanded clones.

TRBJ2-1	NA	NA	TRBV6-2/TRBV6-3	TGTGCCAGCAAGAGGGTCCTCTCCTACAATGAGCAGTTCTTC	CASKRVLSYNEQFF
TRBJ2-3	NA	NA	TRBV7-9	TGTGCCAGCAGCTTCGGCCTTCAGGGCACAGATACGCAGTATTTT	CASSFGLQGTDTQYF
TRBJ2-7	TRBD1	NA	TRBV15	TGTGCCACCAGCAGGGACAGGGATAGCTCCTACGAGCAGTACTTC	CATSRDRDSSYEQYF
TRBJ1-6	NA	NA	TRBV11-2	TGTGCCAGCAGCTTGCGTGAAAGGGGTCATTATAATTCACCCCTCCACTTT	CASSLRERGHYNSPLHF
TRBJ1-3	NA	NA	TRBV7-1	TGTGCCAGCAGCTGGGGAGGGCCTGGAAACACCATATATTTT	CASSWGGPGNTIYF
TRBJ1-1	TRBD1	many	TRBV6-2/TRBV6-3	TGTGCCAGCAGCCGGGACAGGGTGAACACTGAAGCTTTCTTT	CASSRDRVNTEAFF
TRBJ1-1	NA	NA	TRBV19	TGTGCCAGTAGTAATAGGCAGGGACCCTGGGCGAACACTGAAGCTTTCTTT	CASSNRQGPWANTEAFF
TRBJ2-1	TRBD2	NA	TRBV10-3	TGTGCCATCAGTGGTGGAGTAGCGGGAGATGGTGAGCAGTTCTTC	CAISGGVAGDGEQFF
TRBJ1-1	NA	NA	TRBV4-2	TGTGCCAGCAGCCCGATCTGGGGGTCGACTCTCGAAGCTTTCTTT	CASSPIWGSTLEAFF
TRBJ2-7	NA	NA	TRBV2	TGTGCCAGCAGTGAACCCGGGGGAGGCCGGCTAGAGCAGTACTTC	CASSEPGGGRLEQYF
TRBJ1-6	NA	NA	TRBV25-1	TGTGCCAGCAGTACAACCAGCTCCTATAATTCACCCCTCCACTTT	CASSTTSSYNSPLHF
TRBJ1-1	TRBD1	NA	TRBV28	TGTGCCAGCAGCCCCTTTGGGACAGGGAGCGGGGCTTTCTTT	CASSPFGTGSGAFF
TRBJ2-6	NA	NA	TRBV23-1	TGCGCCAGCAGTCCCCAAAGGACGGACCCCTCTGGGGCCAACGTCCTGACTTTC	CASSPQRTDPSGANVLTF
TRBJ1-1	NA	many	TRBV2	TGTGCCAGCAGGCGGCTACAGGCCAGCACTGAAGCTTTCTTT	CASRRLQASTEAFF
TRBJ2-7	TRBD2	NA	TRBV29-1	TGCAGGGACTTCTGGGCGGGAGGGCCGGGAGAGCAGTACTTC	CRDFWAGGPGEQYF
TRBJ2-1	NA	NA	TRBV20-1	TGCAGTGCTAGAGAAGCAACCGGATACAATGAGCAGTTCTTC	CSAREATGYNEQFF
TRBJ1-1	NA	NA	TRBV28	TGTGCCAGCAGAGTAGGGGGGGAGGACACTGAAGCTTTCTTT	CASRVGGEDTEAFF
TRBJ2-3	TRBD2	NA	TRBV9	TGTGCCAGCAGCGCGACGGGAGGAACAACAGATACGCAGTATTTT	CASSATGGTTDTQYF
TRBJ1-2	NA	NA	TRBV20-1	TGCAGCGCAATGCCTGGCTACGTTGGGGGCTACACCTTC	CSAMPGYVGGYTF
TRBJ2-7	NA	few	TRBV7-4	TGTGCCAGCAGCTTACGGGCCCCCGGATGGGGCGAGCAGTACTTC	CASSLRAPGWGEQYF
TRBJ2-2	NA	few	TRBV4-2	TGTGCCAGCAGCCAATATGGGGGCCCAACCGGGGAGCTGTTTTTT	CASSQYGGPTGELFF
TRBJ2-3	TRBD2	few	TRBV7-2	TGTGCCAGCAGCTTAGTTCCTAGCGGGAGGGCGCAGTATTTT	CASSLVPSGRAQYF
TRBJ2-7	NA	NA	TRBV6-2/TRBV6-3	TGTGCCAGCACCCGGACTGTCTACGAGCAGTACTTC	CASTRTVYEQYF
TRBJ1-5	NA	NA	TRBV6-1	TGTGCCAGCAGTGAGCCCCAGCATTTT	CASSEPQHF
TRBJ2-7	NA	few	TRBV7-2	TGTGCCAGCAGCCCCGGACTCCTCTCCTACGAGCAGTACTTC	CASSPGLLSYEQYF
TRBJ2-2	NA	once	TRBV28	TGTGCCAGCACCGCCGGGGGAAGAGGAAACACCGGGGAGCTGTTTTTT	CASTAGGRGNTGELFF
TRBJ1-1	TRBD1	NA	TRBV12-5	TGTGCTAGTGGTTTGGGCCTTCTGACAGGGCGGGGGAACACTGAAGCTTTCTTT	CASGLGLLTGRGNTEAFF
TRBJ2-1	TRBD1	NA	TRBV7-9	TGTGCCAGCAGCACAGGACAGGGACCCTACAATGAGCAGTTCTTC	CASSTGQGPYNEQFF